Listed here are 3 T cell receptor beta chains from one sample, sequenced in a study of blood T cell repertoires in COVID-19. Clones were sequenced by immunoSEQ multiplex PCR, and TCRdb holds only the in-frame ones, with some missing. Of fewer than 300,000 clones in the sample, around 86% were seen once. The specimen sequenced was peripheral blood. The receptor set was obtained from a man aged 50 to 60 with COVID-19, enrolled during active disease.

This clone was observed a handful of times. CDR3 residues: CASSLAVLASTDTQYF. The CDR3 coding sequence is TGTGCCAGCAGCTTAGCTGTACTCGCAAGCACAGATACGCAGTATTTT. The genes are TRBV7-9 and TRBJ2-3; D is unclear. This CDR3 is built from 16 residues. Germline CDR1 reads SEHNR; CDR2 reads FQNEAQ (reference sequence). Trimming cost V 0 bases and J 0 bases, with 10 bases left between them.

The V and J genes are TRBV6-5 and TRBJ2-2; TRBD1 matches at 9 bases. Trimming took 6 bases from V and 5 from J; bases not matched to a gene: 4. CDR3 length: 14 amino acids. CDR1 and CDR2 (germline): MNHEY, SVGAGI. Written as DNA, the CDR3 is TGTGCCAGCAGGGGACAGGGATATACCGGGGAGCTGTTTTTT. Residues: CASRGQGYTGELFF.

The chain carries TRBV4-3 and TRBJ2-1, with a tentative D call TRBD1 (9 bases). Germline CDR1 is LGHNA and CDR2 is YSLEER. The CDR3 is 14 residues long. Trimming shortened V by 2 bases and J by 12 bases, and 17 bases separated the two germline ends. The CDR3 loop reads CASSQQRGGQGQFF. The CDR3 DNA reads as TGCGCCAGCAGCCAACAACGGGGGGGACAGGGGCAGTTCTTC.